The rows below give T cell receptor beta chains drawn from one sample of a study of blood T cell repertoires in COVID-19. The assay was immunoSEQ multiplex PCR, and TCRdb's table has in-frame clones only and misses some. The top ten hold around 10% of the sample, which has approximately 200,000 clones, roughly 90% seen once. Sequenced material: PBMCs or T cells enriched from blood (not recorded which). The receptor source for this set is a man between 18 and 29 years old with acute COVID-19. Both conserved end residues are part of each CDR3. Fields, in order: V gene, D gene, J gene, clone size, CDR3 protein, CDR3 DNA. D genes are given only for firm matches. Only some rows state a clone size, as once, few, many or a class for expanded clones.

V gene: TRBV7-8; D gene: .; J gene: TRBJ2-3; clone size: .; CDR3 protein: CASSFSYTDTQYF; CDR3 DNA: TGTGCCAGCAGCTTTTCGTACACAGATACGCAGTATTTT
V gene: TRBV5-1; D gene: TRBD1; J gene: TRBJ1-5; clone size: few; CDR3 protein: CASSFWDREEGQHF; CDR3 DNA: TGCGCCAGCAGCTTTTGGGACAGGGAAGAGGGCCAGCATTTT
V gene: TRBV6-1; D gene: .; J gene: TRBJ1-6; clone size: once; CDR3 protein: CASSENGNFRF; CDR3 DNA: TGTGCCAGCAGTGAAAACGGTAACTTTCGCTTT
V gene: TRBV30; D gene: TRBD1; J gene: TRBJ2-1; clone size: .; CDR3 protein: CAWRPGQGYNEQFF; CDR3 DNA: TGTGCCTGGAGGCCGGGACAGGGGTACAATGAGCAGTTCTTC
V gene: TRBV28; D gene: .; J gene: TRBJ1-2; clone size: once; CDR3 protein: CASTLGALYGYTF; CDR3 DNA: TGTGCCAGCACCCTAGGGGCCCTGTATGGCTACACCTTC
V gene: TRBV30; D gene: TRBD1; J gene: TRBJ1-1; clone size: few; CDR3 protein: CAWSQTGGTEAFF; CDR3 DNA: TGTGCCTGGAGCCAAACAGGGGGAACTGAAGCTTTCTTT
V gene: TRBV5-8; D gene: .; J gene: TRBJ1-1; clone size: .; CDR3 protein: CASSPRSNTEAFF; CDR3 DNA: TGTGCCAGCAGCCCTCGGAGTAACACTGAAGCTTTCTTT
V gene: TRBV7-2; D gene: TRBD2; J gene: TRBJ2-7; clone size: .; CDR3 protein: CASSSRSSGFGKQYF; CDR3 DNA: TGTGCCAGCAGCTCGAGGTCTAGCGGGTTCGGAAAGCAGTACTTC
V gene: TRBV6-6; D gene: TRBD2; J gene: TRBJ2-1; clone size: .; CDR3 protein: CASSYSAGGPNEQFF; CDR3 DNA: TGTGCCAGCAGTTACTCGGCGGGAGGCCCCAATGAGCAGTTCTTC
V gene: TRBV28; D gene: TRBD1; J gene: TRBJ1-3; clone size: .; CDR3 protein: CASSTGAGNTIYF; CDR3 DNA: TGTGCCAGCAGTACAGGGGCTGGAAACACCATATATTTT
V gene: TRBV29-1; D gene: TRBD2; J gene: TRBJ2-3; clone size: .; CDR3 protein: CSADGLAGPSTDTQYF; CDR3 DNA: TGCAGCGCCGATGGACTAGCGGGGCCTAGCACAGATACGCAGTATTTT
V gene: TRBV4-3; D gene: TRBD2; J gene: TRBJ2-1; clone size: .; CDR3 protein: CASSPGPGLAGDPWFF; CDR3 DNA: TGCGCCAGCAGCCCCGGTCCGGGACTAGCGGGTGATCCGTGGTTCTTC
V gene: TRBV30; D gene: .; J gene: TRBJ1-5; clone size: .; CDR3 protein: CAWSVRGNQPQHF; CDR3 DNA: TGTGCCTGGAGTGTGAGGGGCAATCAGCCCCAGCATTTT
V gene: TRBV2; D gene: TRBD1; J gene: TRBJ1-1; clone size: once; CDR3 protein: CASKSGTGDEAFF; CDR3 DNA: TGTGCCAGCAAATCCGGGACAGGGGATGAAGCTTTCTTT
V gene: TRBV5-1; D gene: .; J gene: TRBJ1-6; clone size: .; CDR3 protein: CASSSSRNSPLHF; CDR3 DNA: TGCGCCAGCAGCTCGTCCAGGAATTCACCCCTCCACTTT
V gene: TRBV30; D gene: TRBD2; J gene: TRBJ2-7; clone size: .; CDR3 protein: CAWEGLANYEQYF; CDR3 DNA: TGTGCCTGGGAGGGACTAGCTAACTACGAGCAGTACTTC
V gene: TRBV7-2; D gene: .; J gene: TRBJ1-3; clone size: .; CDR3 protein: CASSLARGPNSGNTIYF; CDR3 DNA: TGTGCCAGCAGCTTAGCGCGCGGCCCCAACTCTGGAAACACCATATATTTT
V gene: TRBV29-1; D gene: TRBD2; J gene: TRBJ2-5; clone size: .; CDR3 protein: CSVEGTSGQETQYF; CDR3 DNA: TGCAGCGTTGAAGGGACTAGCGGTCAAGAGACCCAGTACTTC
V gene: TRBV30; D gene: .; J gene: TRBJ2-5; clone size: .; CDR3 protein: CAWSTASAPLAQYF; CDR3 DNA: TGTGCCTGGAGTACCGCTAGCGCCCCTTTGGCCCAGTACTTC